This TCR beta chain was captured in a study of T cell responses to AZD1222 COVID-19 vaccine. TCRdb keeps only in-frame clones here, not all; method: immunoSEQ multiplex PCR. Here the sample spans tens of thousands of clones, approximately 80% being singletons. Study results and caveats: Spike was spanned by vaccine-associated CD4 TCRs, with dominance at 160-218 and 743-854.

As regards this clone: Its antigen is currently unknown.

Per germline, CDR1 SGHDT and CDR2 YYEEEE. This CDR3 is 15 amino acids long. V gave up 1 base and J gave up 4 bases; unmatched junction bases: 4. The clonotype originates from an adult who received the AZD1222 COVID-19 vaccine. This sample comprised peripheral blood, obtained 28 days after the second AZD1222 dose. The chain combines TRBV5-6 with TRBJ2-2; TRBD1 matches at 7 bases. The CDR3 reads CASSLLGGSTGELFF. DNA of the CDR3: TGTGCCAGCAGCTTGTTAGGGGGCAGCACCGGGGAGCTGTTTTTT. The full variable domain, in which reference TRBV5-6 and TRBJ2-2 provide the parts outside the CDR3, is DAGVTQSPTHLIKTRGQQVTLRCSPKSGHDTVSWYQQALGQGPQFIFQYYEEEERQRGNFPDRFSGHQFPNYSSELNVNALLLGDSALYLCASSLLGGSTGELFFGEGSRLTVL.